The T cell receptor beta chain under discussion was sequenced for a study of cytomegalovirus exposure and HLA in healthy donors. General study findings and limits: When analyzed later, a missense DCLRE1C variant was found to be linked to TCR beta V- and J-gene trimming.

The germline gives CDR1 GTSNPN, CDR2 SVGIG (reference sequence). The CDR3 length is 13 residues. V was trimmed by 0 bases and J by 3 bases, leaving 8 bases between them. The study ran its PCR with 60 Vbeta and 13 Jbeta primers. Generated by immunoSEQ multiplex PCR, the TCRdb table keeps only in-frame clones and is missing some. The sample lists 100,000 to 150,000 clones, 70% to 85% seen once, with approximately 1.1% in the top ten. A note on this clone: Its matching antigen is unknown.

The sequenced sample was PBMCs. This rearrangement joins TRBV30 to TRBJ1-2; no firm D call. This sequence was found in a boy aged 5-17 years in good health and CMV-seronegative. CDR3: CAWSVPRDYGYTF. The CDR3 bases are TGTGCCTGGAGTGTCCCTCGAGACTATGGCTACACCTTC.